These 26 T cell receptor beta chains share one sample of origin, sequenced in a study of beta chain features in type 1 diabetes. Of the isolated RNA, all was reverse transcribed, and so the sequenced material was expressed TCRB transcripts. TCRdb keeps only in-frame clones here, not all; method: immunoSEQ multiplex PCR. The sample yields nearly 350,000 clones, under 8.5% seen once. The sequenced sample consisted of central memory CD4+ T cells from blood. These receptors were taken from a woman between 18 and 29 years old in good health.

This clone was counted ten times or more. The CDR3 spells CASSSSSGANVLTF. CDR3 bases: TGTGCCAGCAGCTCCTCCTCTGGGGCCAACGTCCTGACTTTC. V is TRBV7-9 and J is TRBJ2-6; D is uncertain. Trimming cost V 4 bases and J 0 bases, with 4 bases left between them. In germline, CDR1 is SEHNR, CDR2 FQNEAQ (reference sequence). The CDR3 sequence is 14 residues long.

The chain employs TRBV18 and TRBJ2-5, with 11 bases that match TRBD2. In germline, CDR1 is KGHSH, CDR2 LQKENI. With 0 bases clipped from V and 5 bases from J, the junction kept 11 bases outside the gene matches. The CDR3 runs 18 residues. CDR3 sequence (DNA): TGTGCCAGCTCACCACCGATCGGAACTAGCGGGAGAGGGGAGACCCAGTACTTC. Protein sequence: CASSPPIGTSGRGETQYF.

This clone has a handful of counts. The V and J genes are TRBV7-9 and TRBJ2-3, with 8 bases lining up with TRBD1. Germline V lookup: CDR1 SEHNR, CDR2 FQNEAQ (reference sequence). CDR3 length equals 13 residues. Trimming took 7 bases from V and 12 from J; bases not matched to a gene: 12. The CDR3: CASTQSSGGTQYF. The CDR3 DNA reads as TGTGCCAGCACCCAATCGTCAGGGGGCACACAGTATTTT.

Only a few counts were recorded for this clone. The chain links TRBV18 to TRBJ2-5, with no clear D. In germline, CDR1 is KGHSH, CDR2 LQKENI. This CDR3 region has 14 residues. The ends were cut back, 2 bases at V and 5 bases at J, with 12 bases in the middle. CDR3 loop: CASSPANFEETQYF. CDR3 DNA sequence: TGTGCCAGCTCACCAGCGAATTTCGAGGAGACCCAGTACTTC. The full variable domain, completed using reference TRBV18 and TRBJ2-5, is NAGVMQNPRHLVRRRGQEARLRCSPMKGHSHVYWYRQLPEEGLKFMVYLQKENIIDESGMPKERFSAEFPKEGPSILRIQQVVRGDSAAYFCASSPANFEETQYFGPGTRLLVL.

This clone was picked up a small number of times. The chain links TRBV18 to TRBJ1-2; TRBD1 agrees at 7 bases. The CDR3 has 14 residues. The junction had 5 bases not matched to a gene; V was cut back by 0 bases and J by 7 bases. Germline loops: CDR1 KGHSH, CDR2 LQKENI. The CDR3 loop is CASSPPVKGAGYTF. For the CDR3, the DNA is TGTGCCAGCTCACCACCCGTAAAGGGGGCTGGCTACACCTTC.

The chain carries TRBV5-6 and TRBJ2-1; TRBD2 might be the D (6 bases). Germline V gives CDR1 SGHDT, CDR2 YYEEEE. This CDR3 is 13 amino acids long. Trimming took 0 bases from V and 7 from J, leaving 8 bases between them. CDR3 nucleotides: TGTGCCAGCAGCTTGGACGGGAGAAATGAGCAGTTCTTC. It yields the protein CASSLDGRNEQFF.

The V and J genes are TRBV20-1 and TRBJ1-4; D remains unclear. V shed 6 bases and J shed 8 bases, with 10 bases lying between them. CDR1 is DFQATT, CDR2 SNEGSKA, per germline (reference sequence). The CDR3 totals 11 residues. The CDR3 region is CSAWVREKLFF. CDR3 DNA sequence: TGCAGTGCCTGGGTTAGGGAAAAACTGTTTTTT.

This clone was detected only a few times. The rearrangement uses TRBV13 and TRBJ2-7; the D gene is possibly TRBD2 (6 bases). This CDR3 is 14 amino acids long. Looked up from germline, CDR1 is PRHDT and CDR2 is FYEKMQ (reference sequence). V was shortened by 3 bases and J by 7 bases, with 16 bases between the two germline ends. The CDR3 spells CASSLGGISLEQYF. As DNA, the CDR3 is TGTGCCAGCAGCTTGGGCGGGATCTCCTTGGAGCAGTACTTC.

V usage is TRBV2 and J usage is TRBJ1-4, with TRBD1 identical over 7 bases. CDR1 SNHLY and CDR2 FYNNEI come from the germline V gene. The CDR3 contains 14 residues. Trimming took 9 bases from V and 5 from J; bases not matched to a gene: 9. The CDR3 coding sequence is TGTGCCAGTAGGAGACAGGGAGAAAATGAAAAACTGTTTTTT. Amino acid sequence: CASRRQGENEKLFF.

In its sample, this clone was seen a few times. The chain recombines TRBV7-2 with TRBJ2-7; the D gene is possibly TRBD2 (6 bases). The germline CDR1 and CDR2 sequences are SGHTA and FQGNSA. This CDR3 has 14 amino acids. The V end lost 8 bases, the J end lost 2 bases, and 16 bases lay between the germline ends. CDR3 sequence: CASVAPGGAYEQYF. In DNA form, the CDR3 reads TGTGCCAGCGTAGCACCCGGGGGAGCCTACGAGCAGTACTTC.

Many counts were recorded for this clone. V gene TRBV14 combines with J gene TRBJ1-2; possible D gene TRBD1, 6 bases. The germline gives CDR1 SGHDN, CDR2 FVKESK. Trimming pared 5 bases from V and 2 bases from J, leaving 9 bases between. The CDR3 is 13 amino acids. Here the CDR3 DNA reads TGTGCCAGCAGCGTCGGACAGAACTATGGCTACACCTTC. This codes for CASSVGQNYGYTF.

Comment on this clone: An end of the junction does not agree with germline; a read error may underlie this. The chain couples TRBV25-1 to TRBJ2-1; no clear D. The CDR3 sequence is 11 residues long. CDR1 and CDR2 (germline): MGHDK, SYGVNS. CDR3 loop: CASRELREQFF. The CDR3, as DNA: TGTGCCAGCCGTGAACTTAGGGAGCAGTTCTTC.

This clone was seen a few times. This chain uses TRBV13 with TRBJ2-1; 10 nucleotides agree with TRBD2. Germline V lookup: CDR1 PRHDT, CDR2 FYEKMQ (reference sequence). V shed 5 bases, J shed 1 base, and the junction held 11 bases outside the gene matches. The CDR3 is made up of 18 amino acids. CDR3 region: CASSVTLAGEGSYNEQFF. The CDR3 DNA follows: TGTGCCAGCAGCGTGACCCTAGCGGGAGAAGGGTCCTACAATGAGCAGTTCTTC.

The J gene is TRBJ2-1, the V gene TRBV27, with TRBD2 identical over 8 bases. CDR1 MNHEY and CDR2 SMNVEV come from the germline V gene (reference sequence). The V segment lost 6 bases and the J segment 5 bases; nucleotides outside the gene matches: 15. This CDR3 has 17 residues. The CDR3 spells CASSERPRLARDNEQFF. Here the CDR3 DNA reads TGTGCCAGCAGCGAAAGACCTAGACTAGCGCGGGACAATGAGCAGTTCTTC.

This clone was picked up a small number of times. V and J are TRBV6-5 and TRBJ2-5; 7 nucleotides match TRBD2. This CDR3 is built from 15 residues. CDR1 MNHEY and CDR2 SVGAGI come from the germline V gene. The ends lost 3 bases at V and 5 bases at J; junction bases unmatched: 9. CDR3 nucleotides: TGTGCCAGCAGTTATGGCGGGAGAGCTGGGGAGACCCAGTACTTC. It yields the protein CASSYGGRAGETQYF.

This clone came up a few times. The chain joins TRBV5-1 to TRBJ1-1; D is possibly TRBD1 (6 bases). V was cut by 3 bases and J by 12 bases, with 18 bases left in between. The CDR3 runs to 13 residues. The V gene's germline CDR1 is SGHRS and CDR2 YFSETQ. CDR3 region: CASSWGGSTEPFF. The CDR3 DNA reads TGCGCCAGCAGCTGGGGGGGCTCGACCGAACCTTTCTTT.

The rearrangement joins TRBV7-8 to TRBJ2-6, with unresolved D. The germline V and J ends were trimmed by 5 bases and 4 bases, with 15 bases remaining between them. The CDR3 runs 16 residues. Germline V lookup: CDR1 SGHVS, CDR2 FQNEAQ. In DNA form, the CDR3 reads TGTGCCAGCAGCCGTCTCCTTACAAGCGGGGCCAACGTCCTGACTTTC. Its protein product is CASSRLLTSGANVLTF.

The rearrangement joins TRBV29-1 to TRBJ2-5, with D perhaps being TRBD1 or TRBD2 (5 bases each). The CDR3 runs 13 residues. Trimming pared 5 bases from V and 1 base from J, leaving 11 bases between. Per the germline V gene, CDR1 is SQVTM and CDR2 is ANQGSEA. The CDR3 loop reads CSVYRGRQETQYF. The CDR3 bases are TGCAGCGTTTACCGGGGACGCCAAGAGACCCAGTACTTC.

In its sample, this clone was seen a few times. The CDR3 loop reads CASSLVRLASVTGELFF. Written as DNA, the CDR3 is TGTGCCAGCAGCTTAGTGCGACTAGCGTCGGTAACCGGGGAGCTGTTTTTT. This chain links TRBV7-2 with TRBJ2-2, with 8 bases fitting TRBD2. V dropped 1 base and J dropped 5; count of bases not matched to a gene: 9. The CDR3 loop spans 17 amino acids. Germline CDR1 reads SGHTA; CDR2 reads FQGNSA.

The V call is TRBV11-2, the J call TRBJ1-4; D is unclear. V shed 5 bases and J shed 0 bases, with 7 bases lying between them. Germline CDR1 is SGHAT and CDR2 is FQNNGV. This CDR3 has 14 amino acids. The CDR3, as DNA: TGTGCCAGCAGCCGGCCCTCAACTAATGAAAAACTGTTTTTT. This gives the protein CASSRPSTNEKLFF.

J is TRBJ2-1 and V is TRBV7-9; 8 nucleotides line up with TRBD2. This CDR3 has 17 residues. Germline lookup yields CDR1 SEHNR and CDR2 FQNEAQ (reference sequence). J gave up 5 bases and V 0 bases, and 9 bases lay outside the gene matches. CDR3 protein: CASSLAGFVLADNEQFF. The DNA for the CDR3 is TGTGCCAGCAGCTTAGCCGGGTTTGTACTAGCGGACAATGAGCAGTTCTTC. The full variable domain, in which reference TRBV7-9 and TRBJ2-1 provide the parts outside the CDR3, is DTGVSQNPRHKITKRGQNVTFRCDPISEHNRLYWYRQTLGQGPEFLTYFQNEAQLEKSRLLSDRFSAERPKGSFSTLEIQRTEQGDSAMYLCASSLAGFVLADNEQFFGPGTRLTVL.

This clone was seen more than once but under ten times. The same CDR3 can be traced to other DNA sequences in this sample. The chain has TRBV5-1 and TRBJ2-5; 7 bases are a match to TRBD1. Germline loops: CDR1 SGHRS, CDR2 YFSETQ. This CDR3 comprises 14 residues. Trimming cost V 2 bases and J 1 base; bases outside gene matches: 2. The CDR3 sequence: CASSLGTAQETQYF. In nucleotides, the CDR3 is TGCGCCAGCAGCTTAGGGACAGCCCAAGAGACCCAGTACTTC. Drawing the rest from reference TRBV5-1 and TRBJ2-5, the complete variable domain is KAGVTQTPRYLIKTRGQQVTLSCSPISGHRSVSWYQQTPGQGLQFLFEYFSETQRNKGNFPGRFSGRQFSNSRSEMNVSTLELGDSALYLCASSLGTAQETQYFGPGTRLLVL.

There are a few counts of this clone. Here the CDR3 DNA reads TGTGCCAGCCCCGGGGTAGCGGGGGCAGATACGCAGTATTTT. Translation gives CASPGVAGADTQYF. The chain uses TRBV21-1 and TRBJ2-3; the D call of TRBD2 is as the table states it, not checked on the DNA. TRBV21-1 is deemed a pseudogene. This CDR3 is built from 14 residues.

This clone has at least ten counts. This chain links TRBV29-1 with TRBJ2-6, with D uncertain. Per germline, CDR1 SQVTM and CDR2 ANQGSEA. Trimming left V 7 bases short and J 0 bases short, with 16 bases between. The CDR3 runs to 16 residues. This CDR3 reads CSALGQTLSGANVLTF. The CDR3 DNA sequence: TGCAGCGCCCTAGGTCAGACTCTCTCTGGGGCCAACGTCCTGACTTTC.

The V call is TRBV6-5, the J call TRBJ2-2, with 11 nucleotides matching TRBD1. The trim removed 2 bases at V and 7 bases at J, leaving 6 bases unmatched. In germline, CDR1 is MNHEY, CDR2 SVGAGI. The CDR3 covers 16 residues. CDR3 nucleotide sequence: TGTGCCAGCAGTTACGGGACAGGGGGAACGGGCGGGGAGCTGTTTTTT. Its translation is CASSYGTGGTGGELFF.

V usage is TRBV7-2 and J usage is TRBJ1-1; D is ambiguous. Trimming removed 0 bases from V and 0 bases from J, with 8 bases in between. The CDR3 consists of 15 residues. Germline V gives CDR1 SGHTA, CDR2 FQGNSA. The CDR3 nucleotides read TGTGCCAGCAGCTTAGCGCGGGAGTTGAACACTGAAGCTTTCTTT. It is translated as CASSLARELNTEAFF.